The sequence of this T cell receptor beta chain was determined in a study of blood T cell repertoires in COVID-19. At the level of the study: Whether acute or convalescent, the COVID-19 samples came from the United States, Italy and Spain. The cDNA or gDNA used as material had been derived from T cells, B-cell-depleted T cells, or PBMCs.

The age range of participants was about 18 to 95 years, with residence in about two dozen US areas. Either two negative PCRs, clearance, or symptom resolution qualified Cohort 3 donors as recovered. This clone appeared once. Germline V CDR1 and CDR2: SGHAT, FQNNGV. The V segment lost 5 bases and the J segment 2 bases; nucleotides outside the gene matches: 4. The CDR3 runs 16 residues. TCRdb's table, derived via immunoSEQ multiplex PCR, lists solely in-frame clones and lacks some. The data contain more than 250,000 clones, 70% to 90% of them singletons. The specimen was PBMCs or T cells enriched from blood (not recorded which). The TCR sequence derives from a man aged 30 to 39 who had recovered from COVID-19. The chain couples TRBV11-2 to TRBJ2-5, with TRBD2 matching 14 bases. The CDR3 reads CASSNGLAGGQETQYF. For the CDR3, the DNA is TGTGCCAGCAGCAACGGACTAGCGGGGGGACAAGAGACCCAGTACTTC.